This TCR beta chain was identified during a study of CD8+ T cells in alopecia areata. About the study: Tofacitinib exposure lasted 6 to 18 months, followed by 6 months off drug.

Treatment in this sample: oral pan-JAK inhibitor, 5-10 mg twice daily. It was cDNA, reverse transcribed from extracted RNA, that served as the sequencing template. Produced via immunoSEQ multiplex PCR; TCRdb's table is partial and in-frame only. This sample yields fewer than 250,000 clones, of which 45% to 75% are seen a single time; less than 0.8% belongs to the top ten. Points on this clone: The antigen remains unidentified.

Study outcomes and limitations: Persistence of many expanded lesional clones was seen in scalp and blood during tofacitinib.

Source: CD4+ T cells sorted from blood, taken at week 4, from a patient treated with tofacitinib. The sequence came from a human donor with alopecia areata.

CDR3 sequence: CASSEELAGRDTQYF. The DNA of the CDR3 is TGTGCCAGCAGTGAAGAATTAGCGGGTCGCGATACGCAGTATTTT. The chain is built from TRBV2 and TRBJ2-3, with 7 nucleotides matching TRBD2. J lost 6 bases, V lost 1 base, and 7 bases had no gene match. This CDR3 has 15 residues. The germline gives CDR1 SNHLY, CDR2 FYNNEI.